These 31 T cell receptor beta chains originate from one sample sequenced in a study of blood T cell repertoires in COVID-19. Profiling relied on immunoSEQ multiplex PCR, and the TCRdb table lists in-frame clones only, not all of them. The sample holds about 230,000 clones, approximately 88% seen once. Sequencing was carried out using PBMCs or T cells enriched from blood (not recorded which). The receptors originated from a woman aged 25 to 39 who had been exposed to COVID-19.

This CDR3 is CASSSNRPSSGNTIYF. In DNA, the CDR3 is TGTGCCAGCAGTTCCAACAGGCCGAGCTCTGGAAACACCATATATTTT. The chain has TRBV6-5 and TRBJ1-3, with a tentative D call TRBD1 (5 bases). V lost 4 bases, J lost 0 bases, and 13 bases lay in between. Germline CDR1 MNHEY, CDR2 SVGAGI. This CDR3 contains 16 residues.

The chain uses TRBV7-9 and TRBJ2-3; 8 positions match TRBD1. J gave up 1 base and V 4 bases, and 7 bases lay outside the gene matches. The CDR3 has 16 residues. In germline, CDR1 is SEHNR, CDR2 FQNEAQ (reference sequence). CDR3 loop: CASSSTGQGCTDTQYF. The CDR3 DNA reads TGTGCCAGCAGCTCGACAGGACAGGGATGCACAGATACGCAGTATTTT.

DNA of the CDR3: TGTGCCAGCAGTCAAGGGAGAAACACTGAAGCTTTCTTT. It yields the protein CASSQGRNTEAFF. The rearrangement uses TRBV6-6 and TRBJ1-1; D gene ambiguous. Between the trimmed V and J ends, which lost 5 bases and 2 bases, there was a span of 9 bases. Germline assignment: CDR1 MNHNY and CDR2 SVGAGI (reference sequence). This CDR3 spans 13 amino acids.

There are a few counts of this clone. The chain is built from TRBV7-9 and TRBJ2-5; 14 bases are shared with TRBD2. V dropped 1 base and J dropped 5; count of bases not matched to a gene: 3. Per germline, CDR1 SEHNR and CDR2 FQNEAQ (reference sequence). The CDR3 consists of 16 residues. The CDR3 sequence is CASSLGTSGRRETQYF. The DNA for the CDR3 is TGTGCCAGCAGCTTAGGGACTAGCGGGAGGAGGGAGACCCAGTACTTC.

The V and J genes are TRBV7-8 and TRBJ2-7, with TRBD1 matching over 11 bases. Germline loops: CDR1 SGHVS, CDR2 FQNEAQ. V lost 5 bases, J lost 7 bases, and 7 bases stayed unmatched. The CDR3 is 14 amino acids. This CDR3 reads CASSLRTGGIEQYF. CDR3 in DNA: TGTGCCAGCAGCCTCCGGACAGGGGGCATTGAGCAGTACTTC. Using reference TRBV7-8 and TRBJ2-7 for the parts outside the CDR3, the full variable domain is GAGVSQSPRYKVAKRGQDVALRCDPISGHVSLFWYQQALGQGPEFLTYFQNEAQLDKSGLPSDRFFAERPEGSVSTLKIQRTQQEDSAVYLCASSLRTGGIEQYFGPGTRLTVT.

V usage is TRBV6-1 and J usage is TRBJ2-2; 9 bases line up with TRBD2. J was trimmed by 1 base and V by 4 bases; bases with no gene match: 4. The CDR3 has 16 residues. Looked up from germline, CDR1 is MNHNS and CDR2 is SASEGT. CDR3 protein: CASSGLAALNTGELFF. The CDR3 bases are TGTGCCAGCAGTGGACTAGCGGCATTGAACACCGGGGAGCTGTTTTTT.

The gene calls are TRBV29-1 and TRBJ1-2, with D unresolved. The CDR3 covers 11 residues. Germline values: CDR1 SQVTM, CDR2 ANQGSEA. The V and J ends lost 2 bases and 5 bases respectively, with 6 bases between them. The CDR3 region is CSVERGYGYTF. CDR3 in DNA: TGCAGCGTTGAACGGGGATATGGCTACACCTTC.

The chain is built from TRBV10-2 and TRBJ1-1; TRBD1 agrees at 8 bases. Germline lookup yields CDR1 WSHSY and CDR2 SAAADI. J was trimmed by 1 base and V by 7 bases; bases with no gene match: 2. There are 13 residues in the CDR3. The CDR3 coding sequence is TGCGCCAGCATTACAGGGGGGAACACTGAAGCTTTCTTT. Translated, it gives CASITGGNTEAFF.

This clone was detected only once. CDR3 protein: CASSNNNYEQYF. In DNA, the CDR3 is TGTGCCAGCAGCAACAATAACTACGAGCAGTACTTC. The chain employs TRBV13 and TRBJ2-7; D unresolved. V was shortened by 5 bases and J by 3 bases, with 8 bases between the two germline ends. The germline CDR1 and CDR2 sequences are PRHDT and FYEKMQ (reference sequence). The CDR3 runs 12 residues.

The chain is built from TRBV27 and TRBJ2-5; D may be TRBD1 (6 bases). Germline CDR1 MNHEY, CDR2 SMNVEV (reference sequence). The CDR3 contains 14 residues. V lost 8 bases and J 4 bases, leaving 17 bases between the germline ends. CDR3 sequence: CASAVAGARETQYF. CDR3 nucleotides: TGTGCCAGCGCCGTGGCAGGGGCGAGAGAGACCCAGTACTTC.

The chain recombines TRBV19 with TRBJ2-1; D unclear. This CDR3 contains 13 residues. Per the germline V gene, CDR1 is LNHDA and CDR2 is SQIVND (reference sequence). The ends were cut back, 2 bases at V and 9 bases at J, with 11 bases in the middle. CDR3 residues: CASSINPKSEQFF. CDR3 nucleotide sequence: TGTGCCAGTAGTATAAACCCCAAGAGTGAGCAGTTCTTC.

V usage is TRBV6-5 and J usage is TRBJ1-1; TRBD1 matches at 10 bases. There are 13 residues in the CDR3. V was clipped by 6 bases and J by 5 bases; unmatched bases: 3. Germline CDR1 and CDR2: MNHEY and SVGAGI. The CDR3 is CASSRDRGTEAFF. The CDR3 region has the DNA TGTGCCAGCAGCCGGGACAGGGGAACTGAAGCTTTCTTT.

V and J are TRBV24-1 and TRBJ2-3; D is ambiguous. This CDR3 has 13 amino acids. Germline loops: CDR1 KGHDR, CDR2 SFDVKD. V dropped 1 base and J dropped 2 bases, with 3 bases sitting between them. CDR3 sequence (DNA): TGTGCCACCAGTGATTTCAACACAGATACGCAGTATTTT. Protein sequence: CATSDFNTDTQYF.

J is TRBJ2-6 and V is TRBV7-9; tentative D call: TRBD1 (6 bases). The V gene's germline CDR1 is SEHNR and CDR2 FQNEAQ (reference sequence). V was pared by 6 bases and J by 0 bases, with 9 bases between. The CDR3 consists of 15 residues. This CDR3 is CASRGQNSGANVLTF. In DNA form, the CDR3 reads TGTGCCAGCAGAGGACAGAACTCTGGGGCCAACGTCCTGACTTTC.

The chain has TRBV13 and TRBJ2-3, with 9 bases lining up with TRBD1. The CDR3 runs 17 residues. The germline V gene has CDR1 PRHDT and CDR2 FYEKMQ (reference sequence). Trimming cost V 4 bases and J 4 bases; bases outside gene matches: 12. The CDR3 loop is CASSCPDRGKVSDTQYF. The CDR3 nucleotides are TGTGCCAGCAGCTGCCCGGACAGGGGAAAGGTCTCAGATACGCAGTATTTT.

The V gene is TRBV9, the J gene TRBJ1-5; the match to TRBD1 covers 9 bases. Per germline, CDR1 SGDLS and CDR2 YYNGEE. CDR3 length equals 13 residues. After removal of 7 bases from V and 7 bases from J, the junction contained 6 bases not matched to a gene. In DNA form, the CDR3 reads TGTGCCAGCCCCCCCGACAGGGGGCAGCCCCAGCATTTT. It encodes CASPPDRGQPQHF.

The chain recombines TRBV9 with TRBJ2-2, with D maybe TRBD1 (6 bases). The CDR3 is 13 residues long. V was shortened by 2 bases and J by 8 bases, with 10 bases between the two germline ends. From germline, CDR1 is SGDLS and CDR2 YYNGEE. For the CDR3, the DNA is TGTGCCAGCAGCGTCTCAGGGGCAGGGGAGCTGTTTTTT. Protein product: CASSVSGAGELFF. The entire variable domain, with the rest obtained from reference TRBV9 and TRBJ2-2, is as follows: DSGVTQTPKHLITATGQRVTLRCSPRSGDLSVYWYQQSLDQGLQFLIQYYNGEERAKGNILERFSAQQFPDLHSELNLSSLELGDSALYFCASSVSGAGELFFGEGSRLTVL.

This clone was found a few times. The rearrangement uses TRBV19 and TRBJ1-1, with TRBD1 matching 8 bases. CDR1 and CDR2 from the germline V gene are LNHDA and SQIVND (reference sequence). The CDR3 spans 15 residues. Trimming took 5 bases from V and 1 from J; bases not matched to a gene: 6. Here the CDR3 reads CASSPRTGWNTEAFF. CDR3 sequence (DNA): TGTGCCAGTAGTCCTAGGACAGGGTGGAACACTGAAGCTTTCTTT. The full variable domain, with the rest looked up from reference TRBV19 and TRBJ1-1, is DGGITQSPKYLFRKEGQNVTLSCEQNLNHDAMYWYRQDPGQGLRLIYYSQIVNDFQKGDIAEGYSVSREKKESFPLTVTSAQKNPTAFYLCASSPRTGWNTEAFFGQGTRLTVV.

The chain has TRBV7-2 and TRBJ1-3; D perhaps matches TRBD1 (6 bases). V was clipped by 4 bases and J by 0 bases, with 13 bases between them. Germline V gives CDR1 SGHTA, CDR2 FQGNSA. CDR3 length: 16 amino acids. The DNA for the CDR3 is TGTGCCAGCAGCTCAGACAGGCCCAGCTCTGGAAACACCATATATTTT. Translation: CASSSDRPSSGNTIYF.

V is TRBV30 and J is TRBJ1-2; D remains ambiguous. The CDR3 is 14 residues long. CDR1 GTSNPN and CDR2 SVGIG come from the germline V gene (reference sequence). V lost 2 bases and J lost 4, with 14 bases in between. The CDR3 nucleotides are TGTGCCTGGAGTTCGCCGGAGAGTGGCTATGGCTACACCTTC. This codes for CAWSSPESGYGYTF.

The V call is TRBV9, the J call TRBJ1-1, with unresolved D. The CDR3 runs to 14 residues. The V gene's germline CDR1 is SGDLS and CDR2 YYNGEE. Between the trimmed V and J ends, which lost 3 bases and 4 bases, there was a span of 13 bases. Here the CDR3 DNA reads TGTGCCAGCAGCGGAGACCTAGCGAGCACTGAAGCTTTCTTT. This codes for CASSGDLASTEAFF.

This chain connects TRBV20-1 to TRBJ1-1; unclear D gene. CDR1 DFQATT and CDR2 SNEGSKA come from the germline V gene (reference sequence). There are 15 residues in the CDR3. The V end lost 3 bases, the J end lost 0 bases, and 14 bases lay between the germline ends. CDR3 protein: CSASGQRRVNTEAFF. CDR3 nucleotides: TGCAGTGCTAGTGGCCAGAGGCGGGTGAACACTGAAGCTTTCTTT.

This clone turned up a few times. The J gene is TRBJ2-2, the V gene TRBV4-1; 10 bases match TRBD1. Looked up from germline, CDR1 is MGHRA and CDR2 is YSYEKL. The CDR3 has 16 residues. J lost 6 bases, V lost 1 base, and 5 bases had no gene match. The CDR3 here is CASSQVDRGPAGELFF. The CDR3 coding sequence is TGCGCCAGCAGCCAAGTCGACAGGGGGCCGGCCGGGGAGCTGTTTTTT.

The CDR3 loop reads CASSYSTAGGLTEAFF. The CDR3 nucleotides are TGTGCCAGCAGTTACTCGACGGCAGGGGGTCTAACTGAAGCTTTCTTT. The chain uses TRBV6-5 and TRBJ1-1; 7 nucleotides agree with TRBD1. This CDR3 has 16 residues. Germline V gene sequence: CDR1 MNHEY, CDR2 SVGAGI. The J segment lost 5 bases and the V segment lost 0 bases, leaving 9 bases of the junction unmatched.

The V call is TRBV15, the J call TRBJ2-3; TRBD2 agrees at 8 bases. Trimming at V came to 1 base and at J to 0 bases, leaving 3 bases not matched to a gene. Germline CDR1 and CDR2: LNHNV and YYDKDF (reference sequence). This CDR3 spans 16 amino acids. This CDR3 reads CATSRVSGTSTDTQYF. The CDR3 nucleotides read TGTGCCACCAGCAGAGTTAGCGGGACGAGCACAGATACGCAGTATTTT.

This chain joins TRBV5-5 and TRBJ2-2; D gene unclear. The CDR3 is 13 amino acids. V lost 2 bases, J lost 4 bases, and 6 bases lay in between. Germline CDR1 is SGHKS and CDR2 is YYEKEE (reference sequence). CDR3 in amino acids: CASSLQFTGELFF. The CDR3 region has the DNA TGTGCCAGCAGCTTACAGTTCACCGGGGAGCTGTTTTTT.

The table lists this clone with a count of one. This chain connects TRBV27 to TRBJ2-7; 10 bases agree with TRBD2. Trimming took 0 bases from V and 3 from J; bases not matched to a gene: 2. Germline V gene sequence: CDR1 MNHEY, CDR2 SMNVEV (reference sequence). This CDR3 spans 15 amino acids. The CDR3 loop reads CASSLSPSGSYEQYF. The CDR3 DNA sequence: TGTGCCAGCAGTTTATCGCCTAGCGGGAGCTACGAGCAGTACTTC.

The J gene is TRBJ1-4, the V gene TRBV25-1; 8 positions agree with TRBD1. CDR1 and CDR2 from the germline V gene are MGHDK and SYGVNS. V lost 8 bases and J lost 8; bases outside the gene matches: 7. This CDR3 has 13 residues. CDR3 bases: TGTGCCAGCCGCGGACAGGGTCGGGAAAAACTGTTTTTT. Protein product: CASRGQGREKLFF.

CDR3 in amino acids: CASSLNRDSTGEQYF. CDR3 DNA: TGTGCCAGCAGTCTTAACCGGGACAGTACCGGTGAGCAGTACTTC. The rearrangement joins TRBV3-1 (or the pseudogene TRBV3-2) to TRBJ2-7, with 7 positions matching TRBD1. This CDR3 spans 15 amino acids. The germline V gene encodes CDR1 LGHDT and CDR2 YNNKEL (reference sequence). V dropped 6 bases and J dropped 7; count of bases not matched to a gene: 15.

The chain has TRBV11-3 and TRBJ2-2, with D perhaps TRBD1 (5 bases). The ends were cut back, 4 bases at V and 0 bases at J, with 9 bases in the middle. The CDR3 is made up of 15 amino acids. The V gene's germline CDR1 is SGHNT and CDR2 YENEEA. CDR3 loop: CASSSSRANTGELFF. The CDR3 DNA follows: TGTGCCAGCAGCTCAAGCAGGGCGAACACCGGGGAGCTGTTTTTT.

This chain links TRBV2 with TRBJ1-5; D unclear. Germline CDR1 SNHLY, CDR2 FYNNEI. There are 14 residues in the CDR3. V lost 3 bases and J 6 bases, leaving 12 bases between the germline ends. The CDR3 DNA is TGTGCCAGCAGTGATGGAGAGTGGAGTCAGCCCCAGCATTTT. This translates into CASSDGEWSQPQHF.